A selection of T cell receptor beta chains follows, all from one sample in a study of T cells in localized non-small cell lung cancer. The method was immunoSEQ multiplex PCR; TCRdb's version includes in-frame clones alone and lacks a portion of them. The table records around 25,000 clones, about 93% of them present only once. The material sequenced was peripheral blood, taken before any cancer treatment. These receptor sequences come from a woman aged 35-75 years with stage I lung adenocarcinoma. CDR3s include the opening cysteine and the closing phenylalanine or tryptophan. A D gene is named only where the DNA matches it firmly. The listing skips clone size in some rows; elsewhere it reads once, few, many or a size class.

NA | TRBJ2-4 | NA | TRBV4-1 | CASSHPGDLKNIQYF | TGCGCCAGCAGCCACCCCGGGGACCTAAAAAACATTCAGTACTTC
NA | TRBJ1-3 | NA | TRBV28 | CASSYGGAGNTIYF | TGTGCCAGCAGTTATGGGGGGGCTGGAAACACCATATATTTT
NA | TRBJ2-7 | TRBD1 | TRBV28 | CASSLGGDSYEQYF | TGTGCCAGCAGTCTGGGTGGGGACAGCTACGAGCAGTACTTC
NA | TRBJ2-3 | NA | TRBV19 | CASSMLLGSDTQYF | TGTGCCAGTAGTATGCTCCTAGGGTCGGATACGCAGTATTTT
NA | TRBJ2-7 | NA | TRBV5-1 | CASSLDGQISYEQYF | TGCGCCAGCAGCTTGGACGGACAGATTTCCTACGAGCAGTACTTC
NA | TRBJ2-1 | NA | TRBV5-1 | CASNFRGGHNEQFF | TGCGCCAGCAATTTCCGGGGAGGCCACAATGAGCAGTTCTTC
NA | TRBJ1-2 | NA | TRBV29-1 | CSVGKGLFDGYTF | TGCAGCGTGGGAAAGGGACTATTCGATGGCTACACCTTC
NA | TRBJ1-4 | TRBD1 | TRBV28 | CASSSRTGGIGKLFF | TGTGCCAGCAGTTCCCGGACAGGGGGCATAGGAAAACTGTTTTTT
NA | TRBJ1-2 | TRBD1 | TRBV11-2 | CASSTGRDRGSGYTF | TGTGCCAGCAGCACTGGACGGGACAGGGGCTCTGGCTACACCTTC
NA | TRBJ2-7 | NA | TRBV5-1 | CASSSGELDEQYF | TGCGCCAGCAGCAGCGGAGAGTTAGACGAGCAGTACTTC
NA | TRBJ2-1 | TRBD1 | TRBV4-2 | CASSQTAGTGVNEQFF | TGTGCCAGCAGCCAAACGGCCGGGACAGGCGTGAATGAGCAGTTCTTC
NA | TRBJ1-5 | NA | TRBV7-2 | CASSLLSRLQPQHF | TGTGCCAGCAGCTTGCTTAGTCGGTTGCAGCCCCAGCATTTT
NA | TRBJ2-3 | NA | TRBV28 | CASSLYDTQYF | TGTGCCAGCAGTTTATACGATACGCAGTATTTT
NA | TRBJ1-1 | NA | TRBV2 | CATQRGQNTEAFF | TGTGCCACCCAACGGGGGCAAAACACTGAAGCTTTCTTT
NA | TRBJ2-3 | NA | TRBV2 | CASVVGAFTDTQYF | TGTGCCAGCGTTGTCGGGGCCTTCACAGATACGCAGTATTTT
NA | TRBJ2-2 | NA | TRBV1 | CTSSQDLRDWTWELFF | TGCACCAGCAGCCAAGACCTCCGGGATTGGACCTGGGAGCTGTTTTTT
NA | TRBJ2-7 | NA | TRBV18 | CASSPLGAGTYEQYF | TGTGCCAGCTCACCACTGGGGGCTGGGACCTACGAGCAGTACTTC
once | TRBJ2-1 | NA | TRBV27 | CASSLEGSSYNEQFF | TGTGCCAGCAGTTTAGAGGGAAGCTCCTACAATGAGCAGTTCTTC
once | TRBJ1-2 | NA | TRBV30 | CAWSVLGGYTF | TGTGCCTGGAGTGTCCTTGGTGGCTACACCTTC
NA | TRBJ2-4 | NA | TRBV6-5 | CASSYSRWGIQYF | TGTGCCAGCAGTTACAGTCGTTGGGGCATTCAGTACTTC
NA | TRBJ2-7 | NA | TRBV28 | CASSSGATVRQYF | TGTGCCAGCAGTTCAGGGGCGACCGTTCGGCAGTACTTC
NA | TRBJ2-7 | NA | TRBV11-2 | CASSSVKGYSYEQYF | TGTGCCAGCAGCTCTGTTAAGGGGTACTCCTACGAGCAGTACTTC